The rows below give T cell receptor beta chains drawn from one sample of a study of T cell responses to AZD1222 COVID-19 vaccine. The protocol was immunoSEQ multiplex PCR, while the TCRdb copy is restricted to in-frame clones and leaves out a portion. The table includes a few hundred thousand clones, approximately 95% detected once. Sequences were derived from peripheral blood, sampled on day 0 of AZD1222 vaccination. Source of these receptors: an adult in good health. The CDR3 runs from the conserved cysteine through the conserved F or W. Each record gives: clone size, J gene, V gene, D gene, CDR3 length, CDR3 protein, CDR3 DNA. A D gene is named only where the DNA matches it firmly. Rows give clone size only sometimes, using once, few, many, or a class for an expanded clone.

size: -
J: TRBJ1-6
V: TRBV4-2
D: TRBD1
length: 15
CDR3: CASSQGTGGGSPLHF
DNA: TGTGCCAGCAGCCAGGGGACAGGGGGGGGTTCACCCCTCCACTTT

size: -
J: TRBJ1-6
V: TRBV2
D: -
length: 15
CDR3: CASRVIEGYNSPLHF
DNA: TGTGCCAGCAGGGTAATAGAAGGCTATAATTCACCCCTCCACTTT

size: once
J: TRBJ2-3
V: TRBV11-2
D: -
length: 15
CDR3: CASSLEEERPDTQYF
DNA: TGTGCCAGCAGCTTAGAGGAGGAGCGGCCAGATACGCAGTATTTT

size: -
J: TRBJ1-3
V: TRBV9
D: -
length: 15
CDR3: CASTPGASSGNTIYF
DNA: TGTGCCAGCACACCTGGGGCATCGTCTGGAAACACCATATATTTT

size: -
J: TRBJ1-6
V: TRBV10-3
D: -
length: 14
CDR3: CAISEGRMNSPLHF
DNA: TGTGCCATCAGTGAGGGACGGATGAATTCACCCCTCCACTTT

size: -
J: TRBJ1-4
V: TRBV11-2
D: -
length: 18
CDR3: CASSMDRRPFQANEKLFF
DNA: TGTGCCAGCAGCATGGACAGAAGACCCTTCCAAGCTAATGAAAAACTGTTTTTT

size: few
J: TRBJ1-2
V: TRBV7-2
D: -
length: 14
CDR3: CASSLRSQSYGYTF
DNA: TGTGCCAGCAGCTTAAGAAGCCAGTCCTATGGCTACACCTTC

size: once
J: TRBJ2-1
V: TRBV10-3
D: -
length: 14
CDR3: CAITRDITYNEQFF
DNA: TGTGCCATCACCCGAGACATAACTTACAATGAGCAGTTCTTC

size: -
J: TRBJ2-7
V: TRBV5-1
D: TRBD2
length: 13
CDR3: CASTLREGYEQYF
DNA: TGCGCCAGCACCCTTCGGGAGGGGTACGAGCAGTACTTC

size: -
J: TRBJ2-7
V: TRBV4-1
D: -
length: 16
CDR3: CASSQVSDYSAYEQYF
DNA: TGCGCCAGCAGCCAAGTTTCCGACTACTCAGCCTACGAGCAGTACTTC

size: -
J: TRBJ1-1
V: TRBV24-1
D: -
length: 12
CDR3: CATSVGGTEAFF
DNA: TGTGCCACCAGTGTGGGGGGGACTGAAGCTTTCTTT

size: -
J: TRBJ2-7
V: TRBV27
D: TRBD1
length: 12
CDR3: CASRTGGYEQYF
DNA: TGTGCCAGCCGCACAGGGGGCTACGAGCAGTACTTC

size: once
J: TRBJ1-2
V: TRBV28
D: TRBD1
length: 14
CDR3: CASSLTGSSYGYTF
DNA: TGTGCCAGCAGTTTGACAGGGAGTAGCTATGGCTACACCTTC

size: -
J: TRBJ2-7
V: TRBV7-9
D: TRBD1
length: 13
CDR3: CASSLTGSGEQYF
DNA: TGTGCCAGCAGCTTGACAGGGTCTGGCGAGCAGTACTTC

size: -
J: TRBJ2-5
V: TRBV7-9
D: -
length: 14
CDR3: CASSLGLAVETQYF
DNA: TGTGCCAGCAGCTTAGGCCTAGCTGTAGAGACCCAGTACTTC

size: -
J: TRBJ2-7
V: TRBV4-3
D: -
length: 14
CDR3: CASSHDTGTYEQYF
DNA: TGCGCCAGCAGCCACGACACTGGGACCTACGAGCAGTACTTC

size: once
J: TRBJ1-2
V: TRBV7-9
D: -
length: 14
CDR3: CASSQGGPNYGYTF
DNA: TGTGCCAGCAGCCAAGGGGGTCCTAACTATGGCTACACCTTC

size: -
J: TRBJ2-7
V: TRBV21-1
D: -
length: 18
CDR3: CASSSNPHGQGVNYEQYF
DNA: TGTGCCAGCAGCTCGAACCCCCACGGACAGGGAGTAAACTACGAGCAGTACTTC

size: -
J: TRBJ1-5
V: TRBV15
D: TRBD1
length: 15
CDR3: CATSRDRNLNQPQHF
DNA: TGTGCCACCAGCAGGGACAGGAATTTGAATCAGCCCCAGCATTTT

size: -
J: TRBJ1-5
V: TRBV10-3
D: -
length: 13
CDR3: CAIRAGEGQPQHF
DNA: TGTGCCATCAGGGCAGGGGAGGGACAGCCCCAGCATTTT

size: few
J: TRBJ1-4
V: TRBV19
D: -
length: 15
CDR3: CASSSPGDYNEKLFF
DNA: TGTGCCAGTAGTAGCCCTGGAGACTATAATGAAAAACTGTTTTTT

size: -
J: TRBJ2-7
V: TRBV28
D: -
length: 11
CDR3: CASRTSDEQYF
DNA: TGTGCCAGCAGGACTTCGGACGAGCAGTACTTC

size: -
J: TRBJ1-1
V: TRBV28
D: -
length: 11
CDR3: CASRRRWRAFF
DNA: TGTGCCAGCAGGCGGAGGTGGCGAGCTTTCTTT

size: -
J: TRBJ1-2
V: TRBV28
D: -
length: 13
CDR3: CASSFPTNYGYTF
DNA: TGTGCCAGCAGTTTTCCGACTAACTATGGCTACACCTTC

size: -
J: TRBJ2-7
V: TRBV3-1/TRBV3-2
D: -
length: 13
CDR3: CASSQTVSYEQYF
DNA: TGTGCCAGCAGCCAGACAGTCTCCTACGAGCAGTACTTC

size: -
J: TRBJ2-6
V: TRBV7-9
D: TRBD1
length: 15
CDR3: CASNADRVGANVLTF
DNA: TGTGCCAGCAACGCCGACAGGGTTGGGGCCAACGTCCTGACTTTC

size: -
J: TRBJ2-5
V: TRBV2
D: -
length: 11
CDR3: CASRTGETQYF
DNA: TGTGCCAGCAGAACGGGGGAGACCCAGTACTTC

size: -
J: TRBJ1-4
V: TRBV4-1
D: TRBD1
length: 15
CDR3: CASSQDRGPSEKLFF
DNA: TGCGCCAGCAGCCAAGATAGGGGGCCGAGTGAAAAACTGTTTTTT

size: -
J: TRBJ1-2
V: TRBV28
D: -
length: 12
CDR3: CASSLGSYGYTF
DNA: TGTGCCAGCAGTTTGGGCAGCTATGGCTACACCTTC

size: -
J: TRBJ1-1
V: TRBV9
D: -
length: 13
CDR3: CASSVVGHTEAFF
DNA: TGTGCCAGCAGCGTAGTCGGGCACACTGAAGCTTTCTTT

size: -
J: TRBJ2-7
V: TRBV7-9
D: -
length: 10
CDR3: CASSGEFGYF
DNA: TGTGCCAGCAGCGGGGAGTTCGGGTACTTC

size: -
J: TRBJ1-4
V: TRBV6-5
D: -
length: 13
CDR3: CASSLQGFEKLFF
DNA: TGTGCCAGCAGCTTGCAGGGTTTTGAAAAACTGTTTTTT

size: -
J: TRBJ2-2
V: TRBV19
D: -
length: 14
CDR3: CASSTGQNTGELFF
DNA: TGTGCCAGTAGCACGGGACAGAACACCGGGGAGCTGTTTTTT

size: -
J: TRBJ2-2
V: TRBV6-4
D: -
length: 13
CDR3: CASSPRDTGELFF
DNA: TGTGCCAGCAGTCCCAGGGACACCGGGGAGCTGTTTTTT

size: -
J: TRBJ2-3
V: TRBV5-1
D: -
length: 15
CDR3: CASSLAGPSTDTQYF
DNA: TGCGCCAGCAGCTTAGCAGGCCCCTCCACAGATACGCAGTATTTT

size: -
J: TRBJ1-5
V: TRBV19
D: -
length: 15
CDR3: CASSISSGKSQPQHF
DNA: TGTGCCAGTAGTATCAGCTCAGGTAAGAGTCAGCCCCAGCATTTT

size: -
J: TRBJ1-1
V: TRBV2
D: -
length: 14
CDR3: CASRPKGGNTEAFF
DNA: TGTGCCAGCAGGCCCAAAGGGGGTAACACTGAAGCTTTCTTT

size: -
J: TRBJ1-2
V: TRBV7-9
D: -
length: 17
CDR3: CASSLAIGSGATYGYTF
DNA: TGTGCCAGCAGCTTAGCAATAGGAAGCGGGGCAACTTATGGCTACACCTTC

size: once
J: TRBJ2-2
V: TRBV5-5
D: -
length: 13
CDR3: CASSLGHTGELFF
DNA: TGTGCCAGCAGCTTGGGTCACACCGGGGAGCTGTTTTTT

size: -
J: TRBJ2-7
V: TRBV5-1
D: TRBD2
length: 16
CDR3: CASSLTGLAGPPEQYF
DNA: TGCGCCAGCAGCTTGACGGGACTAGCGGGGCCCCCGGAGCAGTACTTC

size: -
J: TRBJ2-1
V: TRBV28
D: TRBD2
length: 17
CDR3: CASSPAPGLSSYNEQFF
DNA: TGTGCCAGCAGTCCTGCCCCGGGACTAAGCTCCTACAATGAGCAGTTCTTC

size: -
J: TRBJ2-7
V: TRBV20-1
D: TRBD2
length: 11
CDR3: CSATGGDEQYF
DNA: TGCAGTGCTACGGGAGGGGACGAGCAGTACTTC

size: once
J: TRBJ1-1
V: TRBV28
D: -
length: 14
CDR3: CASSQRQMGTEAFF
DNA: TGTGCCAGCAGCCAGCGGCAAATGGGCACTGAAGCTTTCTTT

size: -
J: TRBJ1-1
V: TRBV2
D: -
length: 15
CDR3: CASGKGLGGSTEAFF
DNA: TGTGCCAGCGGAAAGGGGTTGGGGGGGAGCACTGAAGCTTTCTTT

size: -
J: TRBJ2-7
V: TRBV2
D: -
length: 12
CDR3: CASSAREPQQYF
DNA: TGTGCCAGCAGTGCCAGGGAACCCCAGCAGTACTTC

size: -
J: TRBJ1-1
V: TRBV19
D: TRBD1
length: 13
CDR3: CATRGGGYSEAFF
DNA: TGTGCCACCCGGGGAGGGGGCTACTCTGAAGCTTTCTTT

size: -
J: TRBJ2-7
V: TRBV6-5
D: TRBD1
length: 15
CDR3: CASSYGTGGFYEQYF
DNA: TGTGCCAGCAGTTACGGGACAGGGGGTTTTTACGAGCAGTACTTC